Included here is one T cell receptor (beta chain) sequence, with context. Its antigen is still unknown. Among the donors, all were healthy bone marrow donors. This CDR3 comprises 15 residues. The germline CDR1 and CDR2 sequences are SGHDN and FVKESK. Trimming stripped 2 bases from V and 1 base from J, with 11 bases between. This sample is part of a study of cytomegalovirus exposure and HLA in healthy donors. The overall study: Out of about 170 million T cells, an earlier analysis found about 100 million unique TCR beta sequences in total. Overall study findings and caveats: Further analysis, carried out later, found HLA-associated TCR beta chains more clonally expanded than equally common other chains.

13 Jbeta primers and 60 Vbeta primers were used for the PCR. Profiled with immunoSEQ multiplex PCR; TCRdb holds only in-frame clones, not every one. The sample lists roughly 160,000 clones; around 80% were seen once. The receptor comes from a woman between 25 and 40 years old in good health and CMV-seropositive. Sequences were obtained from PBMCs. The rearrangement uses TRBV14 and TRBJ1-1; D is ambiguous. The DNA of the CDR3 is TGTGCCAGCAGCCAAATTTGGGCAGCGAACACTGAAGCTTTCTTT. Translating gives CASSQIWAANTEAFF.